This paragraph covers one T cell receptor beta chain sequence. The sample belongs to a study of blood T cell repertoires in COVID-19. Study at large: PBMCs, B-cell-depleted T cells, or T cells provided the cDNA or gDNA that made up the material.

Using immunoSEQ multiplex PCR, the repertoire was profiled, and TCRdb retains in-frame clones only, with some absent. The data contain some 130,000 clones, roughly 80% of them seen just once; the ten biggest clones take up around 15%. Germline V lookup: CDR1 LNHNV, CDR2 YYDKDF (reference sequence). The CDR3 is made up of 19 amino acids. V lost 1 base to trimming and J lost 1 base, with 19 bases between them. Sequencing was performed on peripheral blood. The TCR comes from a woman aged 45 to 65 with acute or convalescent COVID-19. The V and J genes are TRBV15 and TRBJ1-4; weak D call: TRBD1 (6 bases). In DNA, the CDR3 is TGTGCCACCAGCAGAGCCCTAAGGGGGGGCGTAAAAACTAATGAAAAACTGTTTTTT. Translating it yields CATSRALRGGVKTNEKLFF.